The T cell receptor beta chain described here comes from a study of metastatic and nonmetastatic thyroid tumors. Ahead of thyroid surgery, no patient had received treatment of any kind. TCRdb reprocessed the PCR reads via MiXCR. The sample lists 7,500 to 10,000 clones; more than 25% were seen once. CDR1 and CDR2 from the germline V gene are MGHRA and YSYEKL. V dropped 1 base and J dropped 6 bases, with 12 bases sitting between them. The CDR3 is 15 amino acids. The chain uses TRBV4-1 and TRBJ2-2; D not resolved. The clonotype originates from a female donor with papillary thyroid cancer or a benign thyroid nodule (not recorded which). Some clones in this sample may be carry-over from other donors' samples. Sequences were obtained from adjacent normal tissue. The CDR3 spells CASSQAAGRAGELFF. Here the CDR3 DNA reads TGCGCCAGCAGCCAAGCCGCAGGAAGGGCCGGGGAGCTGTTTTTT.